The clone carrying this TCR beta chain has a handful of counts. This specimen comes from a study of OX40 agonist ivuxolimab in advanced cancers. V shed 4 bases and J 4 bases; nucleotides not matched to a gene: 7. Germline CDR1 reads MNHNS; CDR2 reads SASEGT. The length of the CDR3 is 16 residues. Produced via immunoSEQ multiplex PCR; TCRdb's table is partial and in-frame only. Of about 12,000 clones listed, around 80% were seen once; the top ten hold roughly 39%. The chain links TRBV6-1 to TRBJ2-1; 10 nucleotides match TRBD2. Source: CD4+ or CD8+ T cells sorted from blood, taken in a trial of the OX40 agonist ivuxolimab. The clonotype comes from an adult with an advanced solid tumor such as melanoma, head and neck, liver or kidney cancer. Written as DNA, the CDR3 is TGTGCCAGCAGTGGGGCTAGCGGGGGAGAATACAATGAGCAGTTCTTC. This codes for CASSGASGGEYNEQFF.